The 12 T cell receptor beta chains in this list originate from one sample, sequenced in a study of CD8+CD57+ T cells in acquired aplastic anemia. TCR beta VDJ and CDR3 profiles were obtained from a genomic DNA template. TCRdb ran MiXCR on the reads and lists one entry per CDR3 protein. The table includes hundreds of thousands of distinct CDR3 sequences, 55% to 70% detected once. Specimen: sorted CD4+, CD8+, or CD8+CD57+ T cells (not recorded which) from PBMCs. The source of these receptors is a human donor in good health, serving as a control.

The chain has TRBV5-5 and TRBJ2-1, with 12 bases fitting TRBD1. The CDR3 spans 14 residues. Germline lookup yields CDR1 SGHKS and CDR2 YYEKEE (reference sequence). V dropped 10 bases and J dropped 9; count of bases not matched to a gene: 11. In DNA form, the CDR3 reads TGTGCCTGGGACCGGGACAGGGGGCTGGGTGAGCAGTTCTTC. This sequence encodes CAWDRDRGLGEQFF.

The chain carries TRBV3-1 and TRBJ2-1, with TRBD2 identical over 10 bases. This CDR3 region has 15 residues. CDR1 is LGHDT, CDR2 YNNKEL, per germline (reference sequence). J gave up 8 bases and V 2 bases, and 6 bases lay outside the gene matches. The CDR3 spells CASSQWSGGAHEQFF. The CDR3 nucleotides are TGTGCCAGCAGCCAATGGAGCGGGGGGGCCCATGAGCAGTTCTTC.

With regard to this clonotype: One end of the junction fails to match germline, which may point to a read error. The CDR3 DNA is TGTGCCAGCAGCAGAGGACAGAGGAAAGAGACCCAGTCCTTC. Translating it yields CASSRGQRKETQSF. The chain recombines TRBV9 with TRBJ1-2, with D perhaps TRBD1 (6 bases). The CDR3 covers 14 residues. Germline assignment: CDR1 SGDLS and CDR2 YYNGEE.

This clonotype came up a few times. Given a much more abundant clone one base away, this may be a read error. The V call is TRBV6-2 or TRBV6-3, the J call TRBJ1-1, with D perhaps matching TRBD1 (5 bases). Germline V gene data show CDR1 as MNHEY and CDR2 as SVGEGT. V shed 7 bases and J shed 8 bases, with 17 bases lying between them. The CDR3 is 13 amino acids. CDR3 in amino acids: CASNRIWSGEAFF. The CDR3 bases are TGTGCCAGCAACAGAATTTGGTCAGGGGAAGCTTTCTTT.

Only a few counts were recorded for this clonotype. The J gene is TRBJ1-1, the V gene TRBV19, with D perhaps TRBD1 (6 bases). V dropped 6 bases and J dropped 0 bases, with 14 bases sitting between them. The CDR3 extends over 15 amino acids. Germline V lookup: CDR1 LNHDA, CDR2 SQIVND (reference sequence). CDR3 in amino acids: CASSSGTYVNTEAFF. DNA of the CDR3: TGTGCCAGTAGCTCAGGGACATACGTGAACACTGAAGCTTTCTTT.

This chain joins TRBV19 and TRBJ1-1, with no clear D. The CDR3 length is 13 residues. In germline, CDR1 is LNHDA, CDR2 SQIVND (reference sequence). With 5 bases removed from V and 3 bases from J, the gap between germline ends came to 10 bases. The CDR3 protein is CASSLQWDTEAFF. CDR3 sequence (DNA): TGTGCCAGTAGTCTGCAGTGGGACACTGAAGCTTTCTTT.

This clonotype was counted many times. CDR3 in amino acids: CASSLLQGAGGGYTF. The DNA of the CDR3 is TGCGCCAGCAGCTTGTTACAGGGAGCCGGGGGTGGCTACACCTTC. The V gene is TRBV5-1, the J gene TRBJ1-2, with a weak D call TRBD1 (6 bases). The CDR3 sequence is 15 residues long. The germline V gene has CDR1 SGHRS and CDR2 YFSETQ. V was clipped by 1 base and J by 7 bases, with 17 bases between them.

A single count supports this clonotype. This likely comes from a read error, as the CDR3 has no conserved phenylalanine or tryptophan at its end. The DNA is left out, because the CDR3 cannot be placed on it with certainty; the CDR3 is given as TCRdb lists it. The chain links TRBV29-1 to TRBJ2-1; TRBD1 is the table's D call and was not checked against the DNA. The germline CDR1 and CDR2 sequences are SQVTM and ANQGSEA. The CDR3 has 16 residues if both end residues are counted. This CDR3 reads CSVSRAGTGKDNEQCS.

DNA of the CDR3: TGCAGTGCTAGAGCTGCCAGCGCAGGGTTCTATGGCTACACCTTC. Its protein product is CSARAASAGFYGYTF. The rearrangement uses TRBV20-1 and TRBJ1-2; weak D call: TRBD1 (5 bases). CDR1 is DFQATT, CDR2 SNEGSKA, per germline (reference sequence). CDR3 length equals 15 residues. Deletions cut 1 base from V and 4 bases from J, with 16 bases between.

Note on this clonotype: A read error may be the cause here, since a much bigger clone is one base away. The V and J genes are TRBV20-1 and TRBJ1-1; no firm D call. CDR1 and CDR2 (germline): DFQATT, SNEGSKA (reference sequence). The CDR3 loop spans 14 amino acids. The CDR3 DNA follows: TGCAGTGCTAGAGATGATAGGGAACTCAATGAAGCTTCCTTT. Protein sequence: CSARDDRELNEASF.

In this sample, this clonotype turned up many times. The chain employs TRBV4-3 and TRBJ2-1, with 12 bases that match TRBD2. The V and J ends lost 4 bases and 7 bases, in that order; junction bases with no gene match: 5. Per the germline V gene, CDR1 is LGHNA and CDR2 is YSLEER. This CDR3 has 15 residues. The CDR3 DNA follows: TGCGCCAGCAGCCCTACTAGCGGGGGGCAGAATGAGCAGTTCTTC. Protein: CASSPTSGGQNEQFF.

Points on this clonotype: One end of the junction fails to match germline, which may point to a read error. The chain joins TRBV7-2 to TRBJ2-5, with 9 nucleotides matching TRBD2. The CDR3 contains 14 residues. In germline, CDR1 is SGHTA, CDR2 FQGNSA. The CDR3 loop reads CASSLRGGTSLAPF. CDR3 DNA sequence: TGTGCCAGCAGCTTAAGGGGAGGGACTAGCTTGGCCCCTTTC.